The T cell receptor beta chain described here comes from a study of blood T cell repertoires in COVID-19. Using immunoSEQ multiplex PCR, the repertoire was profiled, and TCRdb retains in-frame clones only, with some absent. Among 490,000 or so clones, roughly 90% were seen once, and the ten largest hold 1.5% to 2%. Germline V gene lookup returns CDR1 MNHEY and CDR2 SMNVEV (reference sequence). The CDR3 runs 14 residues. V lost 0 bases to trimming and J lost 7 bases; unmatched junction nucleotides: 5. The TCR comes from a woman in her thirties or forties who had recovered from COVID-19. Sequencing used PBMCs or T cells enriched from blood (not recorded which). V is TRBV27 and J is TRBJ2-5; 7 bases agree with TRBD2. In nucleotides, the CDR3 is TGTGCCAGCAGTTTATCGACGGGGGGAGGGACCCAGTACTTC. Protein product: CASSLSTGGGTQYF.